A selection of T cell receptor beta chains follows, all from one sample in a study of chemoradiotherapy in HPV16-positive cancers. The assay was immunoSEQ multiplex PCR, and TCRdb's table has in-frame clones only and misses some. The sample has more than 35,000 clones; 76% are singletons. The material sequenced was blood, taken from a patient who underwent chemoradiotherapy. These TCRs come from a human donor with HPV-associated anogenital cancer. CDR3s include the opening cysteine and the closing phenylalanine or tryptophan. D genes are given only for firm matches. Some rows mark clone size as missing; the rest say once, few, many or name a class of expanded clone.

abundance	d_gene	v_gene	j_gene	CDR3aa	CDR3nt
.	.	TRBV2	TRBJ1-3	CASSEAGDEDTIYF	TGTGCCAGCAGTGAAGCAGGGGATGAAGACACCATATATTTT
.	.	TRBV29-1	TRBJ2-7	CSVGGWGPSSYEQYF	TGCAGCGTTGGAGGATGGGGTCCTAGCTCCTACGAGCAGTACTTC
.	.	TRBV7-3	TRBJ2-7	CASGRQGGGEQYF	TGTGCCAGCGGAAGACAGGGAGGAGGGGAGCAGTACTTC
few	.	TRBV6-6	TRBJ2-2	CASSSRVTGELFF	TGTGCCAGCAGTAGCAGGGTCACCGGGGAGCTGTTTTTT
.	.	TRBV7-9	TRBJ2-7	CASSFSPLSSYEQYF	TGTGCCAGCAGCTTCTCTCCCTTGAGTTCCTACGAGCAGTACTTC
few	.	TRBV4-1	TRBJ1-6	CASSPGLGVDSPLHF	TGCGCCAGCAGCCCCGGACTAGGTGTCGATTCACCCCTCCACTTT
.	.	TRBV6-5	TRBJ1-3	CASSYSPDSGNTIYF	TGTGCCAGCAGTTATAGCCCTGACTCTGGAAACACCATATATTTT
.	TRBD1	TRBV12-5	TRBJ2-2	CASGPGQGAGELFF	TGTGCTAGTGGTCCGGGACAGGGGGCCGGGGAGCTGTTTTTT
.	TRBD2	TRBV25-1	TRBJ2-1	CASSEGGGSDEQFF	TGTGCCAGCAGTGAAGGGGGAGGGTCAGATGAGCAGTTCTTC
.	.	TRBV30	TRBJ1-6	CAWKVSRDNSPLHF	TGTGCCTGGAAAGTTTCGAGGGATAATTCACCCCTCCACTTT
.	.	TRBV30	TRBJ2-5	CAWSVLAATTETQYF	TGTGCCTGGAGTGTACTAGCCGCCACAACGGAGACCCAGTACTTC
.	.	TRBV18	TRBJ2-2	CASSQASLTGELFF	TGTGCCAGCTCACAGGCTTCACTCACCGGGGAGCTGTTTTTT